This T cell receptor (beta chain) was profiled in a study of CD8+ T cells in alopecia areata. Study-level results: Higher clonality and more expanded CD8+ clones appeared in lesional than normal scalp.

Unmatched junction bases numbered 8, after V lost 4 bases and J lost 7 bases. The CDR3 covers 17 residues. Germline CDR1 reads MGHRA; CDR2 reads YSYEKL. Reverse transcription of extracted RNA yielded cDNA, which provided the sequencing template. Clones were sequenced by immunoSEQ multiplex PCR, and TCRdb holds only the in-frame ones, with some missing. The sample yields fewer than 200,000 clones, approximately 59% seen once. This clone has a handful of counts. What it binds is not known. Indicated treatment: oral pan-JAK inhibitor, 5-10 mg twice daily. The chain links TRBV4-1 to TRBJ1-6; 12 bases map to TRBD1. The clonotype was recovered from a human donor with alopecia areata. Sequenced here: CD4+ T cells sorted from blood, sampled at roughly week 55, from a patient treated with tofacitinib. CDR3 sequence reads: CASSRPGQGAGNSPLHF. The DNA for the CDR3 is TGCGCCAGCAGCCGACCGGGACAGGGGGCCGGGAATTCACCCCTCCACTTT.